This TCR beta chain was recorded in a study of molecular identifiers for immune sequencing clone quantification. Across the study: The replicate experiment used RNA from approximately 20,000 or 100,000 naive CD8 cells. This RNA was split into five aliquots, and four of them were sequenced.

Losses at the gene ends were 4 bases for V and 2 bases for J; bases not matched to a gene: 11. The CDR3 has 18 amino acids. Germline loops: CDR1 SGHRS, CDR2 YFSETQ. Each CDR3 protein gets one entry after TCRdb re-called the PCR reads with MiXCR. Here the sample spans 9,800 or so distinct CDR3 sequences, roughly 21% being singletons. In its sample, this clonotype is medium-sized (0.01 to 0.1%). The receptor's source is a human donor in good health. Some libraries in this study had Jurkat cell RNA spiked in. The sample was naive CD8+ T cells from blood, with Jurkat cell RNA spiked in. Documented subset: FACS-sorted CD8+CD4-CCR7+CD45RA+ naive T cells. The chain is built from TRBV5-1 and TRBJ2-3; 12 bases are a match to TRBD2. In DNA, the CDR3 is TGCGCCAGCAGCCCACGAAAGACTAGCGGGAGAGACACAGATACGCAGTATTTT. Translation: CASSPRKTSGRDTDTQYF.